The TCR beta chain under discussion was sequenced for a study of blood T cell repertoires in COVID-19. Only in-frame clones appear in the TCRdb table, and some are missing; sequencing was by immunoSEQ multiplex PCR. This table has approximately 210,000 clones, approximately 73% appearing once. Categorization into cohorts depended on clinical history that participants reported. Trimming cost V 4 bases and J 0 bases, with 9 bases left between them. The CDR3 runs 14 residues. In germline, CDR1 is LGHNA, CDR2 YSLEER. The source is a woman aged 45 to 65 with acute COVID-19. Sequencing input: PBMCs or T cells enriched from blood (not recorded which). The rearrangement links TRBV4-3 to TRBJ1-1; tentative D call: TRBD1 (5 bases). CDR3 sequence reads: CASSPTAMNTEAFF. The DNA for the CDR3 is TGCGCCAGCAGCCCGACAGCGATGAACACTGAAGCTTTCTTT.